This TCR beta chain comes out of a study of T cells in tumors after PD-1 blockade. Study at large: During anti-PD-1 treatment, some patients continued daily vismodegib 150 mg.

This CDR3 is 14 amino acids long. Germline-derived CDR1 and CDR2 are LNHDA and SQIVND (reference sequence). Germline trimming cut 8 bases from V and 9 bases from J; bases unmatched to any gene: 10. Study findings and constraints: Peripheral recruitment is suggested, as some novel exhausted tumor clones were in pre-treatment blood.

Comments on this clone: What it binds is not known.

Assay: immunoSEQ multiplex PCR; the TCRdb copy retains only in-frame clones and omits some. Of approximately 60,000 clones in the sample, about four fifths are singletons; the top ten hold around an eighth. Tumor or blood genomic DNA was sequenced, with inputs of about 550 ng to 6,004 ng. The TCR comes from a human donor with basal cell carcinoma. Here the sequenced sample was PBMCs, taken before anti-PD-1 treatment. This sequence joins TRBV19 and TRBJ2-3, with 11 nucleotides matching TRBD2. This chain's CDR3 is CASSSGGSPGTQYF. For the CDR3, the DNA is TGTGCCAGTTCTAGCGGGGGGTCACCGGGCACGCAGTATTTT.